A single sample is the source of the 21 T cell receptor beta chains below, sequenced in a study of regulatory T cells in long-lasting Graves disease. The time point was: newly diagnosed GD, antithyroid drugs for less than 3 months. Following extraction of RNA from PBMCs, that RNA was used to make the TCR library. For TCR beta, libraries came from iRepertoire HTBI primers and Arm-PCR of CDR3 regions. TCRdb itself ran the multiplex PCR reads through MiXCR, one entry per CDR3 protein. The sample comprises around 480,000 distinct CDR3 sequences, about 16% of which are singletons, and just under 25% rests with the top ten. The sample was also linked to a second study, of T cells in Graves' hyperthyroidism and ophthalmopathy.

The sequencing here drew on peripheral blood mononuclear cells (PBMCs), taken at new diagnosis, from a patient treated with antithyroid drugs. These receptor sequences come from a woman aged 40 to 65 with Graves disease.

The rearrangement uses TRBV27 and TRBJ1-2; D call uncertain. The CDR3 consists of 14 residues. The germline V gene has CDR1 MNHEY and CDR2 SMNVEV (reference sequence). Trimming stripped 3 bases from V and 0 bases from J, with 8 bases between. The CDR3: CASSLKEANYGYTF. The CDR3 DNA is TGTGCCAGCAGTTTGAAGGAAGCTAACTATGGCTACACCTTC.

The chain has TRBV7-9 and TRBJ1-6, with TRBD1 matching over 8 bases. This CDR3 is 14 amino acids long. V was pared by 4 bases and J by 10 bases, with 6 bases of the junction left unmatched. Germline values: CDR1 SEHNR, CDR2 FQNEAQ (reference sequence). CDR3 in DNA: TGTGCCAGCAGCTCGGACAGGGATTACTCACCCCTCCACTTT. Its translation is CASSSDRDYSPLHF.

This clonotype has just a few counts. CDR3 loop: CSALPMGWGNEKLFF. DNA for the CDR3: TGCAGTGCCCTCCCAATGGGGTGGGGTAATGAAAAACTGTTTTTT. The chain uses TRBV20-1 and TRBJ1-4; D is unclear. Trimming pared 6 bases from V and 4 bases from J, leaving 18 bases between. This CDR3 has 15 residues. Germline V CDR1 and CDR2: DFQATT, SNEGSKA (reference sequence).

The chain employs TRBV19 and TRBJ1-5, with 8 bases aligning to TRBD1. Germline trimming cut 7 bases from V and 4 bases from J; bases unmatched to any gene: 12. CDR1 and CDR2 (germline): LNHDA, SQIVND (reference sequence). The CDR3 consists of 16 residues. The CDR3, as DNA: TGTGCCAGTACCGGGACAGGAGGATTTACAAATCAGCCCCAGCATTTT. The encoded protein is CASTGTGGFTNQPQHF.

Points on this clonotype: A much larger clone is a single base away; this may be a read error. The chain uses TRBV7-9 and TRBJ1-1, with a weak D call TRBD1 (5 bases). In germline, CDR1 is SEHNR, CDR2 FQNEAQ (reference sequence). The germline V and J ends were trimmed by 0 bases and 5 bases, with 7 bases remaining between them. This CDR3 has 13 residues. The CDR3 reads CASSLAGETEAFF. The CDR3 DNA reads TGTGCCAGCAGCTTAGCGGGGGAAACTGAAGCTTTCTTT. Filled out from reference TRBV7-9 and TRBJ1-1, the complete variable domain reads DTGVSQNPRHKITKRGQNVTFRCDPISEHNRLYWYRQTLGQGPEFLTYFQNEAQLEKSRLLSDRFSAERPKGSFSTLEIQRTEQGDSAMYLCASSLAGETEAFFGQGTRLTVV.

Ten or more counts support this clonotype. V is TRBV6-1 and J is TRBJ1-2; no reliable D call. Per germline, CDR1 MNHNS and CDR2 SASEGT. The length of the CDR3 is 17 residues. Trimming cost V 4 bases and J 1 base, with 19 bases left between them. The CDR3 spells CASSGARTMSLNYGYTF. CDR3 nucleotides: TGTGCCAGCAGTGGAGCCAGGACCATGAGCCTTAACTATGGCTACACCTTC.

This clonotype showed up just a few times. The J gene is TRBJ2-1, the V gene TRBV12-3 or TRBV12-4; a possible D gene is TRBD2 (7 bases). The CDR3 is 16 amino acids. V dropped 5 bases and J dropped 8 bases, with 22 bases sitting between them. The CDR3 here is CASSPGWGGGQDEQFF. The CDR3 DNA is TGTGCCAGCAGTCCGGGGTGGGGGGGGGGCCAGGATGAGCAGTTCTTC.

Of note for this clonotype: A much larger clone differs by one base, so this may be a read error. The gene calls are TRBV28 and TRBJ2-7; the D call may be TRBD1 or TRBD2 (5 bases each). In germline, CDR1 is MDHEN, CDR2 SYDVKM. Trimming stripped 6 bases from V and 2 bases from J, with 8 bases between. The CDR3 loop spans 12 amino acids. This CDR3 reads CASSGAAYEQYF. CDR3 coding DNA: TGTGCCAGCAGCGGGGCGGCCTACGAGCAGTACTTC.

The V call is TRBV7-2, the J call TRBJ2-2, with 8 bases that match TRBD1. J was trimmed by 4 bases and V by 2 bases; bases with no gene match: 6. Looked up from germline, CDR1 is SGHTA and CDR2 is FQGNSA. The CDR3 length is 16 residues. The CDR3 spells CASSLRTGWGTGELFF. The CDR3 bases are TGTGCCAGCAGCTTACGGACAGGGTGGGGCACCGGGGAGCTGTTTTTT.

Many counts were recorded for this clonotype. The chain is built from TRBV27 and TRBJ1-2; D unclear. Germline CDR1 MNHEY, CDR2 SMNVEV (reference sequence). The CDR3 has 12 residues. With 7 bases removed from V and 8 bases from J, the gap between germline ends came to 14 bases. CDR3 coding DNA: TGTGCCAGCAAAAGCGGGTTCGGAGGCTACACCTTC. It yields the protein CASKSGFGGYTF.

This clonotype was observed many times. V usage is TRBV6-1 and J usage is TRBJ1-1; D ambiguous. Germline-derived CDR1 and CDR2 are MNHNS and SASEGT. Trimming pared 4 bases from V and 5 bases from J, leaving 14 bases between. There are 14 residues in the CDR3. The chain's CDR3 is CASSGRRGGTEAFF. The CDR3 DNA follows: TGTGCCAGCAGTGGACGTCGGGGTGGGACTGAAGCTTTCTTT.

This clonotype occurred many times. The rearrangement joins TRBV7-9 to TRBJ2-3, with D perhaps matching TRBD2 (6 bases). CDR1 is SEHNR, CDR2 FQNEAQ, per germline (reference sequence). Trimming pared 4 bases from V and 5 bases from J, leaving 16 bases between. The CDR3 contains 15 residues. The CDR3 here is CASSSSGTAEDTQYF. CDR3 sequence (DNA): TGTGCCAGCAGCTCCTCCGGGACTGCGGAAGATACGCAGTATTTT.

The gene calls are TRBV20-1 and TRBJ2-1, with TRBD2 identical over 14 bases. With the DNA end fitting TRBJ2-5 better, the J assignment may be wrong. The CDR3 runs 18 residues. CDR1 DFQATT and CDR2 SNEGSKA come from the germline V gene (reference sequence). The CDR3 sequence: CSADRTTSGGGIQETQYF. The CDR3 coding sequence is TGCAGTGCCGACCGAACGACTAGCGGGGGGGGAATACAAGAGACCCAGTACTTC.

This chain links TRBV29-1 with TRBJ1-2; 7 positions agree with TRBD1. CDR1 and CDR2 from the germline V gene are SQVTM and ANQGSEA. V was pared by 0 bases and J by 4 bases, with 11 bases of the junction left unmatched. This CDR3 comprises 16 residues. The CDR3 spells CSVEDDRTGDLYGYTF. The CDR3 coding sequence is TGCAGCGTTGAAGATGACAGAACAGGGGATCTCTATGGCTACACCTTC.

The table lists this clonotype with many counts. The chain links TRBV6-5 to TRBJ2-3; D unclear. V lost 2 bases and J 2 bases, leaving 8 bases between the germline ends. Germline CDR1 reads MNHEY; CDR2 reads SVGAGI. The CDR3 totals 14 residues. CDR3 loop: CASSYGQNTDTQYF. CDR3 DNA: TGTGCCAGCAGTTACGGGCAGAACACAGATACGCAGTATTTT.

As regards this clonotype: This may be a read error: a much more frequent sequence differs by one nucleotide. J is TRBJ1-1 and V is TRBV6-1; tentatively, D is TRBD1 (6 bases). The V gene's germline CDR1 is MNHNS and CDR2 SASEGT. V lost 10 bases and J 1 base, leaving 13 bases between the germline ends. This CDR3 is built from 13 residues. This chain's CDR3 is CANHRGANTEAFF. CDR3 bases: TGTGCCAACCATAGGGGGGCGAACACTGAAGCTTTCTTT.

The CDR3: CATQIGLNTEAFF. The DNA for the CDR3 is TGTGCCACCCAAATCGGCTTGAACACTGAAGCTTTCTTT. The V call is TRBV19, the J call TRBJ1-1, with D unresolved. The CDR3 consists of 13 residues. The germline V gene has CDR1 LNHDA and CDR2 SQIVND (reference sequence). Trimming pared 10 bases from V and 0 bases from J, leaving 12 bases between.

This clonotype was seen ten or more times. V usage is TRBV11-3 and J usage is TRBJ2-5; 7 bases map to TRBD1. The CDR3 is 17 amino acids. Germline CDR1 reads SGHNT; CDR2 reads YENEEA. J was trimmed by 2 bases and V by 2 bases; bases with no gene match: 11. The CDR3 region has the DNA TGTGCCAGCAGCTTATATCAGGTGGTGGGACAGCAAGAGACCCAGTACTTC. It yields the protein CASSLYQVVGQQETQYF.

The genes are TRBV7-2 and TRBJ1-2; no reliable D call. Germline-derived CDR1 and CDR2 are SGHTA and FQGNSA. Trimming removed 0 bases from V and 12 bases from J, with 14 bases in between. This CDR3 is 13 amino acids long. In nucleotides, the CDR3 is TGTGCCAGCAGCTTAGCGGGTTTAGAAGGGAACACCTTC. This codes for CASSLAGLEGNTF.

This clonotype was counted at least ten times. The V gene is TRBV10-3, the J gene TRBJ1-1; 8 bases agree with TRBD1. The length of the CDR3 is 17 residues. The V segment lost 2 bases and the J segment 3 bases; nucleotides outside the gene matches: 11. The germline V gene has CDR1 ENHRY and CDR2 SYGVKD. The CDR3 sequence: CAISEPTRTGTHTEAFF. CDR3 DNA: TGTGCCATCAGTGAGCCTACCAGGACAGGGACTCACACTGAAGCTTTCTTT.

The sample holds many counts of this clonotype. The rearrangement uses TRBV19 and TRBJ2-7; 9 positions match TRBD1. With V trimmed by 5 bases and J by 2 bases, 4 bases remained unmatched. CDR3 length: 14 residues. Per the germline V gene, CDR1 is LNHDA and CDR2 is SQIVND (reference sequence). The CDR3 loop is CASSLRTGAYEQYF. DNA of the CDR3: TGTGCCAGTAGTCTACGGACAGGGGCCTACGAGCAGTACTTC. The full variable domain, rest sourced from reference TRBV19 and TRBJ2-7, is DGGITQSPKYLFRKEGQNVTLSCEQNLNHDAMYWYRQDPGQGLRLIYYSQIVNDFQKGDIAEGYSVSREKKESFPLTVTSAQKNPTAFYLCASSLRTGAYEQYFGPGTRLTVT.